The entry below describes one T cell receptor (beta chain). Its target is unknown. These data come from a study of cytomegalovirus exposure and HLA in healthy donors. Losses at the gene ends were 1 base for V and 5 bases for J; bases not matched to a gene: 5. From germline, CDR1 is SGHVS and CDR2 FQNEAQ. This CDR3 contains 15 residues. A multiplex PCR was run with 60 Vbeta primers and 13 Jbeta primers. Assay used: immunoSEQ multiplex PCR; TCRdb lists only in-frame clones, some missing. The sample has approximately 150,000 clones, about 77% seen once. General observations from the study: The classifier reportedly diagnosed cytomegalovirus status with high specificity and sensitivity.

The sample comprised PBMCs. The rearrangement joins TRBV7-8 to TRBJ2-7, with 10 bases matching TRBD1. The receptor comes from a female donor in good health and CMV-seronegative. The CDR3 loop reads CASSLVLGTGDEQYF. CDR3 bases: TGTGCCAGCAGCTTAGTGCTGGGGACAGGGGACGAGCAGTACTTC.